These T cell receptor beta chains were read from a single sample in a study of blood T cell repertoires in COVID-19. This table comes from immunoSEQ multiplex PCR, and its TCRdb copy is limited to in-frame clones, with some not included. Of roughly 520,000 clones listed, around 87% are singletons. The material sequenced was PBMCs or T cells enriched from blood (not recorded which). The source of these receptors is a middle-aged woman who had recovered from COVID-19. Both conserved end residues are part of each CDR3. A D gene is named only where the DNA matches it firmly. Where a row states a size, it is once, few, many or the class of an expanded clone; other rows omit it.

v_call: TRBV6-5; clone_size: once; j_call: TRBJ1-4; d_call: NA; cdr3_aa: CASSSTDRQQEKLFF; cdr3_nt: TGTGCCAGCAGTTCGACGGACAGACAGCAGGAAAAACTGTTTTTT
v_call: TRBV2; clone_size: once; j_call: TRBJ1-5; d_call: TRBD1; cdr3_aa: CASSTGQGDQPQHF; cdr3_nt: TGTGCCAGCAGCACGGGACAGGGAGATCAGCCCCAGCATTTT
v_call: TRBV7-2; clone_size: once; j_call: TRBJ2-1; d_call: TRBD1; cdr3_aa: CASSFDRDNEQFF; cdr3_nt: TGTGCCAGCAGCTTCGACAGGGATAATGAGCAGTTCTTC
v_call: TRBV4-3; clone_size: NA; j_call: TRBJ1-1; d_call: TRBD1; cdr3_aa: CASSRDTAGGTEAFF; cdr3_nt: TGCGCCAGCAGCCGGGACACAGCAGGGGGCACTGAAGCTTTCTTT
v_call: TRBV7-9; clone_size: once; j_call: TRBJ1-5; d_call: NA; cdr3_aa: CASSSQAGQQPQHF; cdr3_nt: TGTGCCAGCAGCTCCCAGGCTGGGCAACAGCCCCAGCATTTT
v_call: TRBV3-1/TRBV3-2; clone_size: NA; j_call: TRBJ2-4; d_call: NA; cdr3_aa: CASSHGGLAKNIQYF; cdr3_nt: TGTGCCAGCAGCCACGGCGGGCTAGCCAAAAACATTCAGTACTTC
v_call: TRBV4-3; clone_size: few; j_call: TRBJ2-1; d_call: TRBD2; cdr3_aa: CASSQRTSGYNEQFF; cdr3_nt: TGCGCCAGCAGCCAACGGACTAGCGGTTACAATGAGCAGTTCTTC
v_call: TRBV19; clone_size: NA; j_call: TRBJ1-5; d_call: NA; cdr3_aa: CASGDRWEEQPQHF; cdr3_nt: TGTGCCAGTGGAGACCGGTGGGAGGAGCAGCCCCAGCATTTT
v_call: TRBV6-4; clone_size: NA; j_call: TRBJ1-2; d_call: TRBD1; cdr3_aa: CASSERDRADYGYTF; cdr3_nt: TGTGCCAGCAGTGAAAGGGACAGGGCCGACTATGGCTACACCTTC
v_call: TRBV4-3; clone_size: NA; j_call: TRBJ2-1; d_call: TRBD2; cdr3_aa: CASSQEDASGRAGEQFF; cdr3_nt: TGCGCCAGCAGCCAAGAGGATGCTAGCGGGAGGGCCGGTGAGCAGTTCTTC
v_call: TRBV4-1; clone_size: once; j_call: TRBJ2-1; d_call: TRBD2; cdr3_aa: CASSQAWGGRYNEQFF; cdr3_nt: TGCGCCAGCAGCCAAGCTTGGGGCGGGAGGTACAATGAGCAGTTCTTC
v_call: TRBV27; clone_size: NA; j_call: TRBJ1-3; d_call: NA; cdr3_aa: CASSFGGGDTIYF; cdr3_nt: TGTGCCAGCAGTTTTGGGGGGGGAGACACCATATATTTT
v_call: TRBV7-9; clone_size: NA; j_call: TRBJ1-1; d_call: TRBD1; cdr3_aa: CASSQGGGAFF; cdr3_nt: TGTGCCAGCAGCCAGGGGGGAGGAGCTTTCTTT
v_call: TRBV9; clone_size: NA; j_call: TRBJ2-3; d_call: TRBD2; cdr3_aa: CASSVGGLAGVTDTQYF; cdr3_nt: TGTGCCAGCAGCGTAGGGGGCCTAGCGGGAGTAACAGATACGCAGTATTTT
v_call: TRBV7-2; clone_size: NA; j_call: TRBJ2-7; d_call: TRBD1; cdr3_aa: CASSLGVTGAHEQYF; cdr3_nt: TGTGCCAGCAGCCTAGGGGTGACAGGGGCCCACGAGCAGTACTTC
v_call: TRBV10-2; clone_size: once; j_call: TRBJ2-7; d_call: NA; cdr3_aa: CASSDYRADEQYF; cdr3_nt: TGCGCCAGCAGTGATTACAGGGCCGACGAGCAGTACTTC
v_call: TRBV6-5; clone_size: once; j_call: TRBJ1-6; d_call: NA; cdr3_aa: CASRAGGNSPLHF; cdr3_nt: TGTGCCAGCAGGGCGGGGGGCAATTCACCCCTCCACTTT
v_call: TRBV11-3; clone_size: once; j_call: TRBJ1-4; d_call: TRBD1; cdr3_aa: CASSLEVGQVGRKLFF; cdr3_nt: TGTGCCAGCAGCTTAGAGGTCGGACAGGTTGGGCGAAAACTGTTTTTT
v_call: TRBV6-2/TRBV6-3; clone_size: NA; j_call: TRBJ1-2; d_call: NA; cdr3_aa: CASSRPPGEANYGYTF; cdr3_nt: TGTGCCAGCAGTCGGCCCCCAGGGGAAGCTAACTATGGCTACACCTTC
v_call: TRBV7-9; clone_size: NA; j_call: TRBJ2-7; d_call: NA; cdr3_aa: CASSQGSGEYYEQYF; cdr3_nt: TGTGCCAGCAGCCAGGGGTCTGGCGAATACTACGAGCAGTACTTC
v_call: TRBV7-2; clone_size: NA; j_call: TRBJ2-3; d_call: TRBD2; cdr3_aa: CASSFLLAGDSTDTQYF; cdr3_nt: TGTGCCAGCAGCTTTTTACTAGCGGGGGATAGCACAGATACGCAGTATTTT
v_call: TRBV29-1; clone_size: NA; j_call: TRBJ2-5; d_call: TRBD1; cdr3_aa: CSVVRDRGQETQYF; cdr3_nt: TGCAGCGTTGTTCGGGACAGGGGACAAGAGACCCAGTACTTC
v_call: TRBV6-5; clone_size: NA; j_call: TRBJ1-2; d_call: NA; cdr3_aa: CASSYSRSGYTF; cdr3_nt: TGTGCCAGCAGTTACTCCCGGTCTGGCTACACCTTC
v_call: TRBV3-1/TRBV3-2; clone_size: NA; j_call: TRBJ1-6; d_call: NA; cdr3_aa: CASSPFGGVRGSPLHF; cdr3_nt: TGTGCCAGCAGCCCCTTCGGGGGGGTTAGGGGTTCACCCCTCCACTTT
v_call: TRBV29-1; clone_size: NA; j_call: TRBJ2-1; d_call: NA; cdr3_aa: CSAKKRGSYNEQFF; cdr3_nt: TGCAGCGCCAAAAAGCGAGGCTCCTACAATGAGCAGTTCTTC
v_call: TRBV5-4; clone_size: NA; j_call: TRBJ1-2; d_call: TRBD1; cdr3_aa: CASSPGQGAQNYGYTF; cdr3_nt: TGTGCCAGCAGCCCGGGACAGGGGGCGCAAAACTATGGCTACACCTTC
v_call: TRBV12-3/TRBV12-4; clone_size: NA; j_call: TRBJ2-5; d_call: NA; cdr3_aa: CASSFTGLETQYF; cdr3_nt: TGTGCCAGCAGTTTCACGGGGTTAGAGACCCAGTACTTC
v_call: TRBV4-1; clone_size: NA; j_call: TRBJ1-3; d_call: NA; cdr3_aa: CASSQDTGSSGNTIYF; cdr3_nt: TGCGCCAGCAGCCAGGACACCGGGAGCTCTGGAAACACCATATATTTT
v_call: TRBV10-3; clone_size: NA; j_call: TRBJ2-1; d_call: NA; cdr3_aa: CAIKDGEKTYNEQFF; cdr3_nt: TGTGCCATCAAAGATGGGGAGAAAACCTACAATGAGCAGTTCTTC
v_call: TRBV2; clone_size: NA; j_call: TRBJ1-1; d_call: NA; cdr3_aa: CASSERENTEAFF; cdr3_nt: TGTGCCAGCAGTGAACGAGAGAACACTGAAGCTTTCTTT
v_call: TRBV2; clone_size: NA; j_call: TRBJ2-2; d_call: TRBD1; cdr3_aa: CASKVDRAPTGELFF; cdr3_nt: TGTGCCAGCAAAGTAGACAGGGCCCCCACCGGGGAGCTGTTTTTT
v_call: TRBV2; clone_size: NA; j_call: TRBJ1-5; d_call: NA; cdr3_aa: CASSRTSGSQPQHF; cdr3_nt: TGTGCCAGCTCAAGAACGTCAGGGTCCCAGCCCCAGCATTTT
v_call: TRBV5-1; clone_size: NA; j_call: TRBJ2-1; d_call: TRBD2; cdr3_aa: CASSGTGTSNEQFF; cdr3_nt: TGCGCCAGCAGCGGGACCGGGACTAGCAATGAGCAGTTCTTC
v_call: TRBV6-5; clone_size: NA; j_call: TRBJ1-1; d_call: TRBD1; cdr3_aa: CASSYHQGVGTEAFF; cdr3_nt: TGTGCCAGCAGTTACCACCAGGGGGTGGGGACTGAAGCTTTCTTT
v_call: TRBV3-1/TRBV3-2; clone_size: NA; j_call: TRBJ2-7; d_call: NA; cdr3_aa: CASSQGVDRREEQYF; cdr3_nt: TGTGCCAGCAGCCAAGGGGTGGACAGACGTGAAGAGCAGTACTTC
v_call: TRBV7-9; clone_size: many; j_call: TRBJ2-1; d_call: NA; cdr3_aa: CASSLTSPGDREQFF; cdr3_nt: TGTGCCAGCAGCCTGACTAGCCCAGGGGATAGGGAGCAGTTCTTC